This TCR beta chain was captured by sequencing in a study of T cell responses to AZD1222 COVID-19 vaccine. Study findings and constraints: Of spike-specific TCRs, nearly half reportedly target regions left unmutated in variants. Vaccine-associated CD4 TCRs ranged over spike, dominating at 160-218 and 743-854. Seropositive at baseline were only 5 or 6 AZD1222 recipients.

Profiled with immunoSEQ multiplex PCR; TCRdb holds only in-frame clones, not every one. Among around 210,000 clones listed, 90% to 95% were seen once. For this clone: Its antigen is as yet unknown.

The CDR3 runs to 17 residues. Germline values: CDR1 MNHEY, CDR2 SMNVEV (reference sequence). The V end was cut by 8 bases, the J end by 0 bases, with 20 bases between. This sample comprised peripheral blood, obtained 28 days after the second dose of the MenACWY control vaccine. This chain links TRBV27 with TRBJ1-3; perhaps TRBD1 as D (6 bases). This clonotype was obtained from an adult who received the MenACWY meningococcal vaccine as a control. The CDR3 reads CASAQVGGASSGNTIYF. CDR3 DNA: TGTGCCAGCGCTCAAGTTGGGGGCGCGTCCTCTGGAAACACCATATATTTT.